This TCR beta chain emerged from a study of T cells in Graves' hyperthyroidism and ophthalmopathy. This clonotype was observed at least ten times. In germline, CDR1 is MNHNS, CDR2 SASEGT. This CDR3 spans 16 amino acids. The V end lost 5 bases, the J end lost 0 bases, and 16 bases lay between the germline ends. Amplification yielded TCR beta CDR3 regions, with RNA transcripts as the source. The TCR CDR3 first-round RT-PCR relied on the HTBI primer set. TCRdb used MiXCR to reprocess the multiplex PCR reads, holding one entry per CDR3 protein. The data show 310,000 or so distinct CDR3 sequences, with about a sixth seen just once and just over 55% held by the top ten.

This chain connects TRBV6-1 to TRBJ2-5; D is unresolved. The sequence came from a woman aged 55-69 years with Graves' ophthalmopathy. What was sequenced was blood. CDR3: CASSLIRSFYQETQYF. The CDR3 nucleotides are TGTGCCAGCAGTCTTATTAGGAGTTTTTACCAAGAGACCCAGTACTTC.